Below are 13 T cell receptor beta chains sequenced from a single sample in a study of T-cell reconstitution after alpha-beta-depleted transplantation in children. TCRbeta library construction was performed incorporating unique molecular identifiers. TCRdb re-called the PCR reads through MiXCR, storing one row per CDR3 protein. Of roughly 100,000 distinct CDR3 sequences in the sample, 7.5% to 9.5% were seen once. This specimen consisted of PBMCs from the stem cell graft donor, obtained from the stem cell graft. These receptors all stem from a human donor who donated a stem cell graft to a child with congenital amegakaryocytic thrombocytopenia.

This clonotype was seen ten or more times. The chain recombines TRBV20-1 with TRBJ1-1, with 7 bases matching TRBD1. V shed 1 base, J shed 3 bases, and the junction held 5 bases outside the gene matches. Looked up from germline, CDR1 is DFQATT and CDR2 is SNEGSKA (reference sequence). This CDR3 contains 14 residues. The CDR3 nucleotides read TGCAGTGCTAGAGGGACAGGCGGGGACACTGAAGCTTTCTTT. Translated, it gives CSARGTGGDTEAFF.

This clonotype was recorded at least ten times. The chain carries TRBV5-5 and TRBJ1-2; 9 bases fit TRBD1. With 5 bases clipped from V and 6 bases from J, the junction kept 8 bases outside the gene matches. Germline V gene sequence: CDR1 SGHKS, CDR2 YYEKEE (reference sequence). CDR3 size: 14 residues. CDR3 loop: CASRSPGQGNGYTF. The CDR3 nucleotides read TGTGCCAGCAGGAGTCCGGGACAGGGAAATGGCTACACCTTC.

This clonotype was seen at least ten times. The chain employs TRBV5-1 and TRBJ2-7; D is undetermined. The V end lost 0 bases, the J end lost 1 base, and 14 bases lay between the germline ends. Germline values: CDR1 SGHRS, CDR2 YFSETQ. CDR3 length: 16 residues. CDR3 sequence: CASSLAPVTASYEQYF. The CDR3 bases are TGCGCCAGCAGCTTGGCCCCTGTAACAGCTTCCTACGAGCAGTACTTC.

With respect to this clonotype: A single base separates this from a much larger clone, so it may be a read error. The chain is built from TRBV7-8 and TRBJ2-7; D is possibly TRBD1 or TRBD2 (5 bases each). The CDR3 extends over 15 amino acids. The germline V gene encodes CDR1 SGHVS and CDR2 FQNEAQ. The CDR3 region is CASSLVGTGSNEQYF. The DNA of the CDR3 is TGTGCCAGCAGCTTAGTAGGGACCGGCTCCAACGAGCAGTACTTC.

The genes are TRBV11-1 and TRBJ2-6, with TRBD1 matching over 7 bases. The germline gives CDR1 SGHAT, CDR2 FQDESV (reference sequence). This CDR3 spans 18 amino acids. Unmatched junction bases numbered 9, after V lost 3 bases and J lost 1 base. The CDR3 DNA follows: TGTGCCAGCAGCTTCGACGGGACAGACCTTTCTGGGGCCAACGTCCTGACTTTC. Amino acids: CASSFDGTDLSGANVLTF.

This clonotype was seen many times. The chain is built from TRBV11-2 and TRBJ2-1; D gene ambiguous. The V gene's germline CDR1 is SGHAT and CDR2 FQNNGV. V was pared by 0 bases and J by 10 bases, with 13 bases between. The CDR3 length is 14 residues. The CDR3 nucleotides are TGTGCCAGCAGCTTAGATTATCCGAGCGTCGAGCAGTTCTTC. Translating it yields CASSLDYPSVEQFF.

This clonotype was seen more than once but under ten times. The gene calls are TRBV18 and TRBJ2-1, with 8 bases matching TRBD2. This CDR3 comprises 14 residues. The V segment lost 6 bases and the J segment 0 bases; nucleotides outside the gene matches: 1. Germline V gene data show CDR1 as KGHSH and CDR2 as LQKENI. Here the CDR3 DNA reads TGTGCCAGCTCTAGCGGGGTCTCCTACAATGAGCAGTTCTTC. It is translated as CASSSGVSYNEQFF. The variable domain in full, completed from reference TRBV18 and TRBJ2-1, reads NAGVMQNPRHLVRRRGQEARLRCSPMKGHSHVYWYRQLPEEGLKFMVYLQKENIIDESGMPKERFSAEFPKEGPSILRIQQVVRGDSAAYFCASSSGVSYNEQFFGPGTRLTVL.

This clonotype appeared many times. This rearrangement joins TRBV12-3 or TRBV12-4 to TRBJ2-7; D possibly uses TRBD1 or TRBD2 (5 bases each). CDR3 length equals 13 residues. V shed 4 bases and J shed 5 bases, with 12 bases lying between them. The chain's CDR3 is CASSSSGGNEQYF. The CDR3, as DNA: TGTGCCAGCAGTTCTTCTGGGGGAAACGAGCAGTACTTC.

The rearrangement links TRBV30 to TRBJ2-5; 7 bases are a match to TRBD2. Germline V gene lookup returns CDR1 GTSNPN and CDR2 SVGIG (reference sequence). V was pared by 4 bases and J by 5 bases, with 7 bases of the junction left unmatched. The CDR3 is 13 residues long. This CDR3 reads CAWKRAGMETQYF. The DNA of the CDR3 is TGTGCCTGGAAAAGAGCGGGGATGGAGACCCAGTACTTC.

This clonotype was seen repeatedly, ten times or more. The rearrangement uses TRBV3-1 and TRBJ1-5; D is ambiguous. This CDR3 has 13 amino acids. Germline values: CDR1 LGHDT, CDR2 YNNKEL (reference sequence). The V gene lost 1 base and the J gene lost 7 bases, with 8 bases spanning the gap. DNA of the CDR3: TGTGCCAGCAGCCAAGGGGTGACACAGCCCCAGCATTTT. It encodes CASSQGVTQPQHF.

This clonotype was observed many times. This rearrangement joins TRBV2 to TRBJ1-5; D gene uncertain. This CDR3 comprises 14 residues. Deletions cut 3 bases from V and 3 bases from J, with 9 bases between. Germline V gives CDR1 SNHLY, CDR2 FYNNEI. The CDR3 protein is CASSDASYNQPQHF. CDR3 in DNA: TGTGCCAGCAGTGATGCCAGCTACAATCAGCCCCAGCATTTT.

In its sample, this clonotype was seen many times. The chain links TRBV27 to TRBJ1-6; D is perhaps TRBD1 (5 bases). CDR1 is MNHEY, CDR2 SMNVEV, per germline (reference sequence). CDR3 size: 14 residues. V gave up 5 bases and J gave up 7 bases, with 12 bases separating them. The CDR3 here is CASSPGTGNSPLHF. CDR3 nucleotide sequence: TGTGCCAGCAGTCCCGGGACGGGGAATTCACCCCTCCACTTT.

This chain joins TRBV5-1 and TRBJ1-1, with a possible D match to TRBD1 (6 bases). The CDR3 totals 15 residues. In germline, CDR1 is SGHRS, CDR2 YFSETQ. Trimming shortened V by 3 bases and J by 1 base, and 13 bases separated the two germline ends. CDR3 region: CASSSGVGQNTEAFF. In nucleotides, the CDR3 is TGCGCCAGCAGCTCTGGGGTGGGACAGAACACTGAAGCTTTCTTT.